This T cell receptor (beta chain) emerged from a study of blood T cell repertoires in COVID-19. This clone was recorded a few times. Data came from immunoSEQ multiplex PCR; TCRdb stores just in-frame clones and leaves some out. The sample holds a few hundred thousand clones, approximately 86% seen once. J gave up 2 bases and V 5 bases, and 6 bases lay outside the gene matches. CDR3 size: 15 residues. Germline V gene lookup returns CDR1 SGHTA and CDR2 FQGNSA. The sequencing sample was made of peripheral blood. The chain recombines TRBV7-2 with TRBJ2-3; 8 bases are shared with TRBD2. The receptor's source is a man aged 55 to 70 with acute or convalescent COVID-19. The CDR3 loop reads CASSRTGGHTDTQYF. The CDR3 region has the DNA TGTGCCAGCAGCCGTACGGGGGGGCACACAGATACGCAGTATTTT.